The clone carrying this T cell receptor beta chain occurred once. The antigen is not known. The CDR3 length is 16 residues. This record comes from a study of vaccination and CD4 T cells after COVID-19. Background on the study: It was a median about 99 days after diagnosis, with a range of 35 to 161, that post-COVID samples were drawn.

An Oncomine TCR Beta short-read assay was used to sequence the DNA from cultured CD4+ T cells. TCRdb analysed the PCR reads with MiXCR anew, one entry per CDR3 protein. The sample includes around 15,000 distinct CDR3 sequences, approximately 63% of them seen just once. This sample's treatment: approximately 10-day PBMC culture with coronavirus spike peptide pools or control peptides (ViraFEST assay). Sequenced: CD4+ T cells from blood, cultured in vitro. This sequence was found in a human donor who had recovered from COVID-19. The chain is built from TRBV21-1 and TRBJ1-2. TRBV21-1 is a pseudogene. CDR3 loop: CASSLDLPSLNYGYTF. For the CDR3, the DNA is TGTGCCAGCAGCTTGGACTTACCCTCACTTAACTATGGCTACACCTTC.